Below, one TCR beta chain is given with its context. Its recognized antigen is unknown. No much larger clone exists at a distance of one base, and base qualities are not known. The immunoSEQ assay at survey resolution was used to sequence TCRbeta rearrangements from genomic DNA. The authors' pipeline ran thus. In the TCR sequencing data, the smallest productive clonotype frequency that could be detected was 2.59 x 10-5. Only productive TCRbeta rearrangements, meaning sequences that were complete and in-frame, were kept for the analyses. Clonality for each sample was calculated as Simpson clonality in the immunoSEQ Analyzer version 3.0. Clones were categorized by frequency as very rare, small, medium, large (1-20%) or hyperexpanded (>20%). OLGA 1.2.3 estimated generation probabilities, VDJtools produced V-gene circos plots, VDJdb was queried for specificities, and GLIPH identified CDR3 motifs. In its TCRdb copy, this immuneACCESS table keeps in-frame sequences only and misses some clones. Where compared with another copy, unresolved V genes explain less than half of these, and the others have no known cause. Clonal size and the V and J genes are those of that table, whereas D and trimming came from the DNA. The sample includes more than 30,000 clones, with more than 75% observed a single time. The biggest ten clones account for under 2.5% of the sample.

Healthy controls were approximately 40 blood donors whose buffy coats came from the Finnish Red Cross blood service. All TCR-sequenced material derived from peripheral blood: patient blood samples and healthy donor buffy coats. Ficoll-Hypaque gradient centrifugation was used to isolate peripheral blood mononuclear cells. Magnetic purification was used to isolate CD4+ cells from the buffy coats of the healthy controls. Genomic DNA was extracted with the Gentra Puregene Cell and Tissue kit and quantified on a Qubit 2.0 fluorometer. The sample belongs to a study of STAT5B mutations in CD4+ large granular lymphocyte leukemia (dated by TCRdb to 2022 to 2024). About the full investigation: Among the healthy controls, the CDR3 'QG' motif was associated with a particular HLA allele. The study compared the TCRbeta repertoires of patients with CD4+ T-cell large granular lymphocyte leukemia against the TCRbeta repertoires of healthy blood donors. The purity of purified fractions was confirmed by flow cytometry on FACSCanto II or FACSVerse to exceed 95% among lymphocytes. General findings and caveats noted by the study authors: The data were not HLA-matched, and the higher clonality in CD4+ T-LGLL than in CD8+ T-LGLL could be due to the relatively small sample size. Main leukemic clonotypes were private to each patient, although under 30% appeared at low frequency in other patients' non-leukemic repertoires. Compared with healthy CD4+ repertoires, CD4-sorted patient repertoires appeared more clonal, and this difference remained even after the putative leukemic clones were removed.

The TCR was taken from a human donor in good health. Material for sequencing was CD4+ T cells from blood buffy coats.

This receptor has the CDR3 CASSFDAPSGYNEQFF. The nucleotide sequence is TGTGCCAGCAGCTTTGACGCTCCTAGCGGGTACAATGAGCAGTTCTTC. The chain is encoded by TRBV7-2 joined to TRBJ2-1, with 8 bases matching TRBD2. V and J are trimmed by 3 bases and 4 bases, and the gene matches miss 8 bases of the junction. According to the germline V gene, CDR1 reads SGHTA and CDR2 reads FQGNSA. The CDR3, cysteine through phenylalanine, is 16 amino acids long. Just CDR3 DNA is preserved here, 48 bases in frame from base 1.